This record concerns one T cell receptor beta chain sequence. The antigen is undetermined. Germline CDR1 reads LNHDA; CDR2 reads SQIVND (reference sequence). CDR3 length equals 22 residues. V gave up 6 bases and J gave up 7 bases; unmatched junction bases: 26. The data stem from a study of T cell repertoires in aging, cancer and after chemotherapy. Study information: Donor ages fell into six groups from 30 or younger up to 70 or older.

Study results and caveats: In healthy donors, age-related TCR diversity loss mainly reflected lost richness. Lymphoid organ infiltration in hematological cancer patients may impair thymic emigration or peripheral T cell expansion. Immunological memory after chemotherapy cannot be judged from the repertoire data.

Peripheral blood genomic DNA, not sorted cells or RNA, was the template. TRB rearrangements spanning V, D and J were amplified using mixed TRB-A/B primers. Via MiXCR, TCRdb re-called the multiplex PCR reads, giving one row per CDR3 protein. Of about 9,000 distinct CDR3 sequences in the sample, more than 20% are singletons; the top ten hold about an eighth. The chain is built from TRBV19 and TRBJ2-2; TRBD2 agrees at 13 bases. This clonotype was sampled from a human donor with a blood cancer. The donor label of this sample is uncertain. Source material: blood. The CDR3 sequence: CASRGGRIFPPGTSGTVGELFF. Here the CDR3 DNA reads TGTGCCAGTAGAGGGGGTCGGATATTCCCACCCGGGACTAGCGGGACTGTCGGGGAGCTGTTTTTT.